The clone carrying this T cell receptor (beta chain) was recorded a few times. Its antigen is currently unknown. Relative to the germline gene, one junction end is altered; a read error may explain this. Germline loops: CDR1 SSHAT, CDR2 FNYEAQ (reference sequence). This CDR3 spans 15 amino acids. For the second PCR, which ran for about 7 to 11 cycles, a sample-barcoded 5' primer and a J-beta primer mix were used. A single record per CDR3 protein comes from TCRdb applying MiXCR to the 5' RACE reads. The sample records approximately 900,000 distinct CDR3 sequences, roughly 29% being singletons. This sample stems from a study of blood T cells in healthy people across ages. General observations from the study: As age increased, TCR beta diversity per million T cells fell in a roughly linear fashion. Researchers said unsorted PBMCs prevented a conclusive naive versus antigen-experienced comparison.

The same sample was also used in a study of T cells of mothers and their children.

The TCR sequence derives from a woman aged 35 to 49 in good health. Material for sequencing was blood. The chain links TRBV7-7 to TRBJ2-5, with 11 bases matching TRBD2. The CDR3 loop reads CASSRGLAAQETQYF. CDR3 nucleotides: TGTGCTAGCAGCCGGGGACTAGCGGCTCAAGAGACCCAGTACTTC.